This T cell receptor beta chain stems from a study of cytomegalovirus exposure and HLA in healthy donors. This CDR3 has 16 amino acids. Looked up from germline, CDR1 is GTSNPN and CDR2 is SVGIG (reference sequence). V was cut by 4 bases and J by 2 bases, with 18 bases left in between. The PCR employed 60 Vbeta primers together with 13 Jbeta primers. Generated by immunoSEQ multiplex PCR, the TCRdb table keeps only in-frame clones and is missing some. The sample lists roughly 160,000 clones, approximately 80% occurring once. The specimen sequenced was PBMCs. This TCR came from a woman younger than 45 in good health and CMV-seropositive. The chain recombines TRBV30 with TRBJ1-3; tentatively, D is TRBD1 (5 bases). Written as DNA, the CDR3 is TGTGCCTGGACCCCTCCGTTTGCAGGGACTGGAAACACCATATATTTT. Protein product: CAWTPPFAGTGNTIYF.